Listed below are T cell receptor beta chains from one sample, sequenced in a study of T cell responses to AZD1222 COVID-19 vaccine. The table came from immunoSEQ multiplex PCR; TCRdb's copy has only in-frame clones and leaves some out. There are around 53,000 clones in the sample; about 86% occur only once, and less than 7% lies in the top ten. Sequenced here: peripheral blood, sampled 28 days after the second AZD1222 dose. These receptor sequences come from an adult who received the AZD1222 COVID-19 vaccine. CDR3s include the opening cysteine and the closing phenylalanine or tryptophan. The order of the fields is clone size, J gene, D gene, V gene, CDR3 DNA, CDR3 protein. D genes are given only for firm matches. Expanded clones get a size class; other rows say once, few or many, or leave the size out.

clone size: NA
J gene: TRBJ1-5
D gene: NA
V gene: TRBV12-3/TRBV12-4
CDR3 DNA: TGTGCCAGCAGTCCAGACAGGAATCAGCCCCAGCATTTT
CDR3 protein: CASSPDRNQPQHF

clone size: NA
J gene: TRBJ1-3
D gene: NA
V gene: TRBV7-9
CDR3 DNA: TGTGCCAGCAGCTCTGACAGGAGCTCTGGAAACACCATATATTTT
CDR3 protein: CASSSDRSSGNTIYF

clone size: NA
J gene: TRBJ2-7
D gene: TRBD2
V gene: TRBV5-4
CDR3 DNA: TGTGCCAGCAGCTTCGGGACTAGCGGAGAGGGCTACGAGCAGTACTTC
CDR3 protein: CASSFGTSGEGYEQYF

clone size: NA
J gene: TRBJ1-4
D gene: NA
V gene: TRBV25-1
CDR3 DNA: TGTGCCAGCAGTAAAGGAGGTGGTAATGAAAAACTGTTTTTT
CDR3 protein: CASSKGGGNEKLFF

clone size: NA
J gene: TRBJ2-7
D gene: NA
V gene: TRBV7-3
CDR3 DNA: TGTGCCACCCGGGGCCGGGACGCGACCGAGCAGTACTTC
CDR3 protein: CATRGRDATEQYF

clone size: NA
J gene: TRBJ2-2
D gene: NA
V gene: TRBV3-1/TRBV3-2
CDR3 DNA: TGTGCCAGCAGCCCGCGACAGGGAGGGACCGGGGAGCTGTTTTTT
CDR3 protein: CASSPRQGGTGELFF

clone size: NA
J gene: TRBJ2-3
D gene: TRBD2
V gene: TRBV2
CDR3 DNA: TGTGCCACCCACGGCCTAGCGGTCGCGGCATCGCAGTATTTT
CDR3 protein: CATHGLAVAASQYF

clone size: NA
J gene: TRBJ1-2
D gene: NA
V gene: TRBV6-1
CDR3 DNA: TGTGCCAGCAGTGAGCGGGGCTATGGCTACACCTTC
CDR3 protein: CASSERGYGYTF

clone size: NA
J gene: TRBJ1-2
D gene: TRBD1
V gene: TRBV6-5
CDR3 DNA: TGTGCCAGCCGGGGGACAGCTATTAACTATGGCTACACCTTC
CDR3 protein: CASRGTAINYGYTF

clone size: NA
J gene: TRBJ1-2
D gene: TRBD1
V gene: TRBV28
CDR3 DNA: TGTGCCAGCAGTTCCAAGGGGACAGTCTCTAACTATGGCTACACCTTC
CDR3 protein: CASSSKGTVSNYGYTF

clone size: NA
J gene: TRBJ1-6
D gene: TRBD1
V gene: TRBV6-1
CDR3 DNA: TGTGCCAGCAGTGACGACAGGGCGGCCTATAATTCACCCCTCCACTTT
CDR3 protein: CASSDDRAAYNSPLHF

clone size: NA
J gene: TRBJ1-5
D gene: NA
V gene: TRBV4-1
CDR3 DNA: TGCGCCAGCAGCCTTACCCGGGATCAGCCCCAGCATTTT
CDR3 protein: CASSLTRDQPQHF

clone size: NA
J gene: TRBJ1-4
D gene: TRBD1
V gene: TRBV7-2
CDR3 DNA: TGTGCCAGCAGCTTAGTAACCGACAGGGGGGAAAAACTGTTTTTT
CDR3 protein: CASSLVTDRGEKLFF

clone size: NA
J gene: TRBJ1-4
D gene: NA
V gene: TRBV10-1
CDR3 DNA: TGCGCCAGCAGTGTCGACAGGGAAAAACTGTTTTTT
CDR3 protein: CASSVDREKLFF

clone size: NA
J gene: TRBJ1-5
D gene: TRBD1
V gene: TRBV15
CDR3 DNA: TGTGCCACCAGCAGAGACCGACAGGGTTGGCAGCCCCAGCATTTT
CDR3 protein: CATSRDRQGWQPQHF

clone size: NA
J gene: TRBJ2-2
D gene: TRBD2
V gene: TRBV4-2
CDR3 DNA: TGTGCCAGCAGCTTGACTAGCGGGAGAGGCACCGGGGAGCTGTTTTTT
CDR3 protein: CASSLTSGRGTGELFF

clone size: NA
J gene: TRBJ1-5
D gene: NA
V gene: TRBV11-3
CDR3 DNA: TGTGCCAGCAGCTTAGAAGGCCCCCGGTGCAATCAGCCCCAGCATTTT
CDR3 protein: CASSLEGPRCNQPQHF

clone size: once
J gene: TRBJ1-3
D gene: NA
V gene: TRBV9
CDR3 DNA: TGTGCCAGCAGCGCCGACACCTCTGGAAACACCATATATTTT
CDR3 protein: CASSADTSGNTIYF

clone size: NA
J gene: TRBJ2-1
D gene: NA
V gene: TRBV24-1
CDR3 DNA: TGTGCCACCAGTGTTCGGGATGGCCGGCATGAGCAGTTCTTC
CDR3 protein: CATSVRDGRHEQFF

clone size: NA
J gene: TRBJ1-2
D gene: TRBD1
V gene: TRBV5-8
CDR3 DNA: TGTGCCAGCAGCACTTTGTTCGGACAGGGAGATGGCTACACCTTC
CDR3 protein: CASSTLFGQGDGYTF

clone size: NA
J gene: TRBJ2-6
D gene: NA
V gene: TRBV6-1
CDR3 DNA: TGTGCCAGCAGGGAAACCAATAAGGCTGGGGCCAACGTCCTGACTTTC
CDR3 protein: CASRETNKAGANVLTF

clone size: NA
J gene: TRBJ2-3
D gene: NA
V gene: TRBV4-3
CDR3 DNA: TGCGCCAGCAGCTTAAAGAGTAATCGGAGGGGGACAGATACGCAGTATTTT
CDR3 protein: CASSLKSNRRGTDTQYF

clone size: NA
J gene: TRBJ2-3
D gene: NA
V gene: TRBV9
CDR3 DNA: TGTGCCAGCAGCGTAGAAGGGGTCACAGATACGCAGTATTTT
CDR3 protein: CASSVEGVTDTQYF

clone size: once
J gene: TRBJ1-5
D gene: TRBD1
V gene: TRBV19
CDR3 DNA: TGTGCCAGTAGGGACTCCGGACAGGGGGTCCATCAGCCCCAGCATTTT
CDR3 protein: CASRDSGQGVHQPQHF

clone size: NA
J gene: TRBJ1-2
D gene: TRBD1
V gene: TRBV5-1
CDR3 DNA: TGCGCCAGCAGCTTGATAGGGACAGGGGGCGATGGCTACACCTTC
CDR3 protein: CASSLIGTGGDGYTF

clone size: few
J gene: TRBJ1-2
D gene: TRBD1
V gene: TRBV16
CDR3 DNA: TGTGCCAGCAGCCAACAGGGGGACTATGGCTACACCTTC
CDR3 protein: CASSQQGDYGYTF

clone size: once
J gene: TRBJ2-7
D gene: TRBD1
V gene: TRBV5-4
CDR3 DNA: TGTGCCAGCAGCCCCCCGGGACAGGGTTCCGACGAGCAGTACTTC
CDR3 protein: CASSPPGQGSDEQYF

clone size: few
J gene: TRBJ2-5
D gene: TRBD1
V gene: TRBV5-1
CDR3 DNA: TGCGCCAGCAGCTCGGGACAGGGGGCAGGGGAGACCCAGTACTTC
CDR3 protein: CASSSGQGAGETQYF

clone size: NA
J gene: TRBJ1-3
D gene: NA
V gene: TRBV10-3
CDR3 DNA: NA
CDR3 protein: CAEHHRDFGPDTIYF

clone size: NA
J gene: TRBJ1-1
D gene: NA
V gene: TRBV14
CDR3 DNA: TGTGCCAGCAGCCAAGTAAGGAACACTGAAGCTTTCTTT
CDR3 protein: CASSQVRNTEAFF

clone size: NA
J gene: TRBJ1-1
D gene: NA
V gene: TRBV19
CDR3 DNA: TGTGCCAGTAGACCCGGACTCTCGAGGGCTTTCTTT
CDR3 protein: CASRPGLSRAFF

clone size: NA
J gene: TRBJ2-3
D gene: NA
V gene: TRBV7-7
CDR3 DNA: TGTGCCAGCAGCGTCGGGTCCTCTAGCACAGATACGCAGTATTTT
CDR3 protein: CASSVGSSSTDTQYF

clone size: NA
J gene: TRBJ2-7
D gene: NA
V gene: TRBV14
CDR3 DNA: TGTGCCAGCAGCCAAGGTTGGCCAAGCTCCTACGAGCAGTACTTC
CDR3 protein: CASSQGWPSSYEQYF

clone size: once
J gene: TRBJ2-3
D gene: NA
V gene: TRBV5-4
CDR3 DNA: TGTGCCAGCAGCTTGATGAAACTCACAGATACGCAGTATTTT
CDR3 protein: CASSLMKLTDTQYF

clone size: NA
J gene: TRBJ1-5
D gene: TRBD1
V gene: TRBV28
CDR3 DNA: TGTGCCAGCAGTTTAGGGACAGGGGTATATCAGCCCCAGCATTTT
CDR3 protein: CASSLGTGVYQPQHF

clone size: NA
J gene: TRBJ2-2
D gene: NA
V gene: TRBV28
CDR3 DNA: TGTGCCACCGAAGAAAGGACACCGAACACCGGGGAGCTGTTTTTT
CDR3 protein: CATEERTPNTGELFF

clone size: NA
J gene: TRBJ2-3
D gene: NA
V gene: TRBV6-5
CDR3 DNA: TGTGCCAGCAGTTACAGAGGGGGTGGGACAGATACGCAGTATTTT
CDR3 protein: CASSYRGGGTDTQYF

clone size: NA
J gene: TRBJ2-7
D gene: TRBD1
V gene: TRBV29-1
CDR3 DNA: TGCAGCGTAGGGACAGGTGCCAACGAGCAGTACTTC
CDR3 protein: CSVGTGANEQYF

clone size: NA
J gene: TRBJ1-2
D gene: NA
V gene: TRBV28
CDR3 DNA: TGTGCCAGCAGTCAGGGCCCCCTTCAGGGCTACACCTTC
CDR3 protein: CASSQGPLQGYTF

clone size: NA
J gene: TRBJ1-2
D gene: NA
V gene: TRBV29-1
CDR3 DNA: TGCAGCGCCACTCGGGACAACTATGGCTACACCTTC
CDR3 protein: CSATRDNYGYTF

clone size: NA
J gene: TRBJ2-3
D gene: TRBD1
V gene: TRBV12-5
CDR3 DNA: TGTGCTAGTGGTTTGGCCGAGACAGGGGGGGCAGATACGCAGTATTTT
CDR3 protein: CASGLAETGGADTQYF

clone size: NA
J gene: TRBJ1-5
D gene: NA
V gene: TRBV29-1
CDR3 DNA: TGCAGCGTTAGTTATAGCAATCAGCCCCAGCATTTT
CDR3 protein: CSVSYSNQPQHF

clone size: NA
J gene: TRBJ2-2
D gene: TRBD2
V gene: TRBV27
CDR3 DNA: TGTGCCAGCAGTCCGACCCTAACTAGCGCCGATCGGGGGGAGCTGTTTTTT
CDR3 protein: CASSPTLTSADRGELFF

clone size: NA
J gene: TRBJ2-1
D gene: TRBD1
V gene: TRBV9
CDR3 DNA: TGTGCCAGCAGCTTGGGGACAGGGGTAACCAATGAGCAGTTCTTC
CDR3 protein: CASSLGTGVTNEQFF

clone size: NA
J gene: TRBJ2-3
D gene: NA
V gene: TRBV10-3
CDR3 DNA: TGTGCCATCAGTGATTATCAAGCGGTGGGCACAGATACGCAGTATTTT
CDR3 protein: CAISDYQAVGTDTQYF

clone size: few
J gene: TRBJ2-1
D gene: TRBD2
V gene: TRBV7-3
CDR3 DNA: TGTGCCAGCAGCTTAACGGGTAGCGGGAGGTACAATGAGCAGTTCTTC
CDR3 protein: CASSLTGSGRYNEQFF

clone size: NA
J gene: TRBJ2-2
D gene: TRBD1
V gene: TRBV28
CDR3 DNA: TGTGCCAGCAAAAAGACAGGGGGCAACACCGGGGAGCTGTTTTTT
CDR3 protein: CASKKTGGNTGELFF

clone size: NA
J gene: TRBJ2-5
D gene: TRBD2
V gene: TRBV10-1
CDR3 DNA: TGCGCCAGCAGTGAGTCGACCCTTCTCGGGGGGGAGACCCAGTACTTC
CDR3 protein: CASSESTLLGGETQYF

clone size: NA
J gene: TRBJ2-1
D gene: TRBD2
V gene: TRBV7-3
CDR3 DNA: TGTGCCAGCAGCCAAGGGCGCGGGAGGAGGGCGGGGAATGAGCAGTTCTTC
CDR3 protein: CASSQGRGRRAGNEQFF

clone size: NA
J gene: TRBJ2-3
D gene: NA
V gene: TRBV5-1
CDR3 DNA: TGCGCCAGCAGCTTGGTCGGGACTGATCGTGAAGATACGCAGTATTTT
CDR3 protein: CASSLVGTDREDTQYF

clone size: once
J gene: TRBJ2-7
D gene: TRBD2
V gene: TRBV28
CDR3 DNA: TGTGCCAGCAGTCTAGCGGGAGGGCCAGTCGGGGAGCAGTACTTC
CDR3 protein: CASSLAGGPVGEQYF

clone size: once
J gene: TRBJ2-7
D gene: TRBD1
V gene: TRBV5-1
CDR3 DNA: TGCGCCAGCAGCTTGGGGACAGGGGCTTCATACGAGCAGTACTTC
CDR3 protein: CASSLGTGASYEQYF

clone size: NA
J gene: TRBJ1-1
D gene: NA
V gene: TRBV27
CDR3 DNA: TGTGCCAGCAGTTTCACAGGGTACTTCTCCTCCCTTTACACTGAAGCTTTCTTT
CDR3 protein: CASSFTGYFSSLYTEAFF

clone size: NA
J gene: TRBJ2-3
D gene: TRBD1
V gene: TRBV6-5
CDR3 DNA: TGTGCCAGCAGTTCCCGGGACAGTGGGCCGGATACGCAGTATTTT
CDR3 protein: CASSSRDSGPDTQYF

clone size: NA
J gene: TRBJ2-5
D gene: NA
V gene: TRBV10-3
CDR3 DNA: TGTGCCATCAATCCGCAGGGTCCCCAAGAGACCCAGTACTTC
CDR3 protein: CAINPQGPQETQYF